Sequencing of this T cell receptor beta chain was carried out in a study of T-cell memory formation after mild COVID-19. Whole-study findings and limits: Some clones that responded were present in memory (sampled pre-infection), which suggests cross-reactive memory joined.

The CDR3 runs 14 residues. The germline V gene encodes CDR1 MNHNS and CDR2 SASEGT. The V and J ends lost 2 bases and 1 base respectively, with 9 bases between them. TCRdb independently ran MiXCR on the 5' RACE reads; one entry per CDR3 protein. The sample includes roughly 510,000 distinct CDR3 sequences, 17% of them seen just once. This clonotype turned up a few times. Its antigen is unknown. The sample comprised PBMCs or a T cell subset sorted from them (not recorded which). V gene TRBV6-1 combines with J gene TRBJ2-7; tentative D call: TRBD1 (5 bases). This receptor was identified in an adult woman who had mild COVID-19 (a few samples of this study predate the infection). Cell type and time point are not known. CDR3 bases: TGTGCCAGCAGTGAACCAAGGGGTTCCTACGAGCAGTACTTC. As protein: CASSEPRGSYEQYF.